This TCR beta chain came from a study of blood T cell repertoires in COVID-19. About the study: Collection of acute and convalescent COVID-19 samples took place in the United States, Italy and Spain.

In the source study's methods: Cell counts per sample came from amplifying reference gene primers. Measured with immunoSEQ multiplex PCR; TCRdb has only the in-frame clones, and not every one. That table is the source of V, J and clone size, and D and trimming were worked out from the DNA. The sample consists of around 100,000 clones, roughly 90% of them appearing once. What was sequenced was peripheral blood. The receptor comes from a human donor in a cohort sampled during active COVID-19.

CDR3 region: CASSINRSGYTF. The CDR3 DNA follows: TGTGCCAGCAGTATCAACCGTAGTGGCTACACCTTC. This sequence joins TRBV12-3 or TRBV12-4 and TRBJ1-2; unclear D gene. V was shortened by 5 bases and J by 7 bases, with 11 bases between the two germline ends. The CDR3 is made up of 12 amino acids.